The entry that follows covers one TCR beta chain sequence. The antigen remains unidentified. This specimen comes from a study of cytomegalovirus exposure and HLA in healthy donors. Study results and caveats: In a later analysis, at a false discovery rate of 0.05, 15,000 to 20,000 TCR beta sequences matched HLA alleles.

The study ran its PCR with 60 Vbeta and 13 Jbeta primers. Using immunoSEQ multiplex PCR, the repertoire was profiled, and TCRdb retains in-frame clones only, with some absent. The sample lists hundreds of thousands of clones, under 80% seen once, with 2% to 2.5% in the top ten. V lost 2 bases and J 4 bases, leaving 8 bases between the germline ends. CDR3 size: 14 residues. The germline gives CDR1 KGHSH, CDR2 LQKENI. The clonotype comes from a female donor in good health and CMV-seronegative. The source material was PBMCs. The chain joins TRBV18 to TRBJ1-4; a possible D gene is TRBD1 (5 bases). CDR3 residues: CASSPEQVNEKLFF. In nucleotides, the CDR3 is TGTGCCAGCTCACCAGAACAGGTTAATGAAAAACTGTTTTTT.